This T cell receptor (beta chain) emerged from a study of blood T cell repertoires in COVID-19. On the study more broadly: COVID-19 samples, acute and convalescent, were from the United States, Italy and Spain. T cells, B-cell-depleted T cells, or PBMCs supplied cDNA or gDNA.

As processed by the authors: Amplifying reference gene primers gave estimates of nucleated cell counts. Generated by immunoSEQ multiplex PCR, the TCRdb table keeps only in-frame clones and is missing some. V and J calls plus clone size are reproduced from that table; the DNA served to infer D and trimming. The sample includes approximately 190,000 clones, 88% of them seen just once. Sequencing was carried out using peripheral blood. This receptor was obtained from a middle-aged man with active or convalescent COVID-19.

The CDR3 region has the DNA TGTGCCACCAGCAGAGATTTGACAGGGGGATTTTCACCCCTCCACTTT. It yields the protein CATSRDLTGGFSPLHF. The chain links TRBV15 to TRBJ1-6; 9 nucleotides line up with TRBD1. The CDR3 is 16 residues long. The V gene's germline CDR1 is LNHNV and CDR2 YYDKDF (reference sequence). The ends lost 0 bases at V and 9 bases at J; junction bases unmatched: 6.